Below are 26 T cell receptor beta chains sequenced from a single sample in a study of immune evolution from preneoplasia to lung adenocarcinoma. Some clones are missing from TCRdb's copy, which holds only in-frame ones; the method was immunoSEQ multiplex PCR. The table lists 5,700 or so clones, over 75% of them singletons, with 10% to 14% in the top ten. Sequenced sample: FFPE minimally invasive lung adenocarcinoma tissue. The receptors derive from a person aged 60 to 85 with lung adenocarcinoma.

V is TRBV11-3 and J is TRBJ2-2; D possibly uses TRBD1 or TRBD2 (5 bases each). The CDR3 has 13 amino acids. Germline V gene data show CDR1 as SGHNT and CDR2 as YENEEA. Trimming stripped 6 bases from V and 3 bases from J, with 8 bases between. The chain's CDR3 is CASRGEYTGELFF. CDR3 DNA sequence: TGTGCCAGCAGGGGGGAGTACACCGGGGAGCTGTTTTTT.

The chain employs TRBV7-3 and TRBJ2-1, with 7 bases that match TRBD2. Germline CDR1 SGHTA, CDR2 FQGTGA. V shed 2 bases and J 6 bases; nucleotides not matched to a gene: 7. The CDR3 spans 15 residues. DNA for the CDR3: TGTGCCAGCAGCTTAGGCCTAGCGGCTAGCAATGAGCAGTTCTTC. Protein sequence: CASSLGLAASNEQFF. Full variable domain (outside the CDR3, taken from reference TRBV7-3 and TRBJ2-1): GAGVSQTPSNKVTEKGKYVELRCDPISGHTALYWYRQSLGQGPEFLIYFQGTGAADDSGLPNDRFFAVRPEGSVSTLKIQRTERGDSAVYLCASSLGLAASNEQFFGPGTRLTVL.

The rearrangement links TRBV19 to TRBJ1-5; TRBD1 aligns across 7 bases. V lost 6 bases and J lost 1; bases outside the gene matches: 6. Germline CDR1 reads LNHDA; CDR2 reads SQIVND (reference sequence). CDR3 length: 15 amino acids. CDR3 sequence: CASSPGDRSNQPQHF. Here the CDR3 DNA reads TGTGCCAGTAGCCCCGGGGACAGAAGCAATCAGCCCCAGCATTTT.

The chain recombines TRBV4-2 with TRBJ1-5; possible D gene TRBD1, 5 bases. Germline V gene lookup returns CDR1 LGHNA and CDR2 YNFKEQ. The CDR3 has 15 amino acids. V lost 4 bases to trimming and J lost 4 bases, with 14 bases between them. CDR3 DNA sequence: TGTGCCAGCAGCCTGACAGAAACCGAGAATCAGCCCCAGCATTTT. The encoded protein is CASSLTETENQPQHF.

This clone appeared a single time. The chain is built from TRBV28 and TRBJ2-7; D uncertain. There are 14 residues in the CDR3. V was pared by 5 bases and J by 3 bases, with 14 bases between. Per germline, CDR1 MDHEN and CDR2 SYDVKM. The CDR3 protein is CASSRVGNYYEQYF. The DNA of the CDR3 is TGTGCCAGCAGTCGAGTAGGGAATTACTACGAGCAGTACTTC.

This chain links TRBV19 with TRBJ2-7, with TRBD2 identical over 11 bases. The CDR3 consists of 14 residues. Germline V gene data show CDR1 as LNHDA and CDR2 as SQIVND (reference sequence). V dropped 3 bases and J dropped 3; count of bases not matched to a gene: 1. The CDR3 DNA is TGTGCCAGTAGTATGGGACTAGCGGACTACGAGCAGTACTTC. This codes for CASSMGLADYEQYF.

The genes are TRBV2 and TRBJ1-1; D is unclear. The CDR3 length is 11 residues. With 8 bases removed from V and 5 bases from J, the gap between germline ends came to 9 bases. Looked up from germline, CDR1 is SNHLY and CDR2 is FYNNEI. The CDR3 DNA sequence: TGTGCCAGCTCTACGAGGACTGAAGCTTTCTTT. Translating gives CASSTRTEAFF.

V usage is TRBV29-1 and J usage is TRBJ2-5; 7 bases line up with TRBD2. This CDR3 has 15 amino acids. V was pared by 2 bases and J by 6 bases, with 12 bases of the junction left unmatched. Germline assignment: CDR1 SQVTM and CDR2 ANQGSEA. CDR3: CSVEPLAGAGKTQYF. DNA of the CDR3: TGCAGCGTTGAACCTTTGGCGGGAGCGGGTAAGACCCAGTACTTC.

The CDR3 sequence is CASSREGGTEAFF. The CDR3, as DNA: TGTGCCAGCAGCCGGGAGGGGGGCACTGAAGCTTTCTTT. This rearrangement joins TRBV11-3 to TRBJ1-1; D perhaps matches TRBD1 (6 bases). This CDR3 has 13 amino acids. In germline, CDR1 is SGHNT, CDR2 YENEEA. Trimming pared 5 bases from V and 4 bases from J, leaving 11 bases between.

The rearrangement uses TRBV28 and TRBJ1-4, with 7 nucleotides matching TRBD1. The V gene end was trimmed by 5 bases and the J gene end by 11 bases; junction bases not matched to a gene: 8. Germline loops: CDR1 MDHEN, CDR2 SYDVKM. CDR3 length: 13 residues. CDR3: CASSGGRGVKLFF. The CDR3 region has the DNA TGTGCCAGCAGTGGGGGCAGGGGGGTGAAACTGTTTTTT.

The chain combines TRBV6-5 with TRBJ2-7; 14 bases fit TRBD2. The length of the CDR3 is 15 residues. The V gene end was trimmed by 7 bases and the J gene end by 6 bases; junction bases not matched to a gene: 8. Germline CDR1 MNHEY, CDR2 SVGAGI. The CDR3 DNA reads TGTGCCAGCACCCGACTAGCGGGAGGGCCGGGCGAGCAGTACTTC. Its translation: CASTRLAGGPGEQYF.

The V and J genes are TRBV7-3 and TRBJ1-1; 7 bases map to TRBD1. J was trimmed by 4 bases and V by 3 bases; bases with no gene match: 5. Germline CDR1 is SGHTA and CDR2 is FQGTGA. There are 14 residues in the CDR3. The CDR3 nucleotides are TGTGCCAGCAGCTTCAGGGGGTATACCACTGAAGCTTTCTTT. It specifies CASSFRGYTTEAFF.

This clone was seen a handful of times. The rearrangement joins TRBV4-2 to TRBJ2-3; D gene unclear. This CDR3 has 12 residues. The germline gives CDR1 LGHNA, CDR2 YNFKEQ. Trimming stripped 1 base from V and 6 bases from J, with 5 bases between. The CDR3 spells CASSQGSDTQYF. For the CDR3, the DNA is TGTGCCAGCAGCCAAGGGTCTGATACGCAGTATTTT.

This chain joins TRBV27 and TRBJ2-1; TRBD1 agrees at 7 bases. Germline V gives CDR1 MNHEY, CDR2 SMNVEV (reference sequence). Trimming removed 5 bases from V and 7 bases from J; junction bases left unmatched: 8. This CDR3 is 14 amino acids long. In DNA form, the CDR3 reads TGTGCCAGCAGTACACAGGGGAGTAGGAATGAGCAGTTCTTC. Amino acids: CASSTQGSRNEQFF.

This clone was counted once. The chain couples TRBV7-2 to TRBJ2-2, with 10 bases aligning to TRBD2. With 5 bases clipped from V and 0 bases from J, the junction kept 3 bases outside the gene matches. This CDR3 spans 16 amino acids. CDR1 is SGHTA and CDR2 is FQGNSA in the germline V gene. The CDR3 sequence: CASSLGLAANTGELFF. For the CDR3, the DNA is TGTGCCAGCAGCCTTGGACTAGCGGCGAACACCGGGGAGCTGTTTTTT.

The chain carries TRBV15 and TRBJ2-6, with D possibly matching TRBD2 (5 bases). The CDR3 spans 15 residues. CDR1 is LNHNV, CDR2 YYDKDF, per germline (reference sequence). V was pared by 1 base and J by 1 base, with 5 bases between. The CDR3 DNA reads TGTGCCACCAGCAGAGGGGAGTCTGGGGCCAACGTCCTGACTTTC. Translating gives CATSRGESGANVLTF.

V gene TRBV11-2 combines with J gene TRBJ1-1; D is undetermined. CDR1 is SGHAT and CDR2 is FQNNGV in the germline V gene. This CDR3 comprises 8 residues. Deletions cut 7 bases from V and 9 bases from J, with 3 bases between. The CDR3 region has the DNA TGTGCCAGCAACCAAGCTTTCTTT. Translation: CASNQAFF. Full variable domain (outside the CDR3, taken from reference TRBV11-2 and TRBJ1-1): EAGVAQSPRYKIIEKRQSVAFWCNPISGHATLYWYQQILGQGPKLLIQFQNNGVVDDSQLPKDRFSAERLKGVDSTLKIQPAKLEDSAVYLCASNQAFFGQGTRLTVV.

The chain recombines TRBV19 with TRBJ2-7; 10 bases match TRBD2. The CDR3 has 14 residues. J lost 5 bases, V lost 6 bases, and 7 bases had no gene match. CDR1 and CDR2 (germline): LNHDA, SQIVND (reference sequence). The CDR3 spells CASRRGGLADEQYF. CDR3 DNA: TGTGCCAGTAGGCGGGGAGGACTAGCGGACGAGCAGTACTTC.

This clone was recorded once. The chain combines TRBV4-2 with TRBJ1-1; D uncertain. Trimming shortened V by 0 bases and J by 4 bases, and 9 bases separated the two germline ends. CDR3 length: 14 residues. The germline CDR1 and CDR2 sequences are LGHNA and YNFKEQ. The CDR3 spells CASSQEKYRTEAFF. The CDR3 DNA reads as TGTGCCAGCAGCCAAGAAAAATATCGCACTGAAGCTTTCTTT.

The chain's CDR3 is CASSLVGGDEQYF. CDR3 bases: TGTGCCAGCAGCTTAGTAGGAGGGGACGAGCAGTACTTC. The genes are TRBV7-9 and TRBJ2-7, with D perhaps matching TRBD2 (6 bases). The CDR3 extends over 13 amino acids. CDR1 is SEHNR and CDR2 is FQNEAQ in the germline V gene (reference sequence). The ends were cut back, 1 base at V and 5 bases at J, with 9 bases in the middle.

CDR3 coding DNA: TGTGCCAGCAGCGTGGGGATAGCGGCGCCCTACGAGCAGTACTTC. This codes for CASSVGIAAPYEQYF. This chain connects TRBV9 to TRBJ2-7; TRBD2 is a possible D gene (6 bases). CDR1 and CDR2 (germline): SGDLS, YYNGEE. V was shortened by 2 bases and J by 2 bases, with 14 bases between the two germline ends. The length of the CDR3 is 15 residues.

This sequence joins TRBV9 and TRBJ2-5; 10 nucleotides match TRBD2. The germline CDR1 and CDR2 sequences are SGDLS and YYNGEE. The ends lost 4 bases at V and 5 bases at J; junction bases unmatched: 5. This CDR3 is 14 amino acids long. The CDR3 bases are TGTGCCAGCAGCTCGAGGACTAGCGGCGAGACCCAGTACTTC. Encoded protein: CASSSRTSGETQYF.

This clone is a singleton in its sample. V and J are TRBV6-1 and TRBJ2-1; D gene uncertain. Trimming took 8 bases from V and 8 from J, leaving 10 bases between them. The CDR3 sequence is 11 residues long. Germline-derived CDR1 and CDR2 are MNHNS and SASEGT. CDR3 DNA sequence: TGTGCCAGCGCCAGGTTGGATGAGCAGTTCTTC. It yields the protein CASARLDEQFF.

The rearrangement links TRBV5-1 to TRBJ2-1; 10 nucleotides agree with TRBD2. The germline V gene encodes CDR1 SGHRS and CDR2 YFSETQ. J gave up 2 bases and V 7 bases, and 9 bases lay outside the gene matches. The CDR3 contains 16 residues. The CDR3 sequence: CASAITSGAAYNEQFF. CDR3 DNA sequence: TGCGCCAGCGCTATAACTAGCGGGGCTGCCTACAATGAGCAGTTCTTC.

The count of this clone is one. This rearrangement joins TRBV6-5 to TRBJ1-1, with 7 bases identical to TRBD1. Germline assignment: CDR1 MNHEY and CDR2 SVGAGI. The CDR3 has 13 residues. V trimming: 6 bases; J trimming: 1 base; junction bases outside the gene matches: 2. The CDR3 spells CASRGTANTEAFF. The CDR3 region has the DNA TGTGCCAGCAGAGGGACAGCGAACACTGAAGCTTTCTTT.

The V call is TRBV28, the J call TRBJ2-7; D is uncertain. Per germline, CDR1 MDHEN and CDR2 SYDVKM. Trimming took off 6 bases at V and 4 bases at J, with 10 bases between the two ends. The CDR3 loop spans 12 amino acids. CDR3 amino acids: CASSPGRYEQYF. The CDR3 bases are TGTGCCAGCAGCCCCGGGCGTTACGAGCAGTACTTC. Supplemented by reference TRBV28 and TRBJ2-7, the full variable domain reads DVKVTQSSRYLVKRTGEKVFLECVQDMDHENMFWYRQDPGLGLRLIYFSYDVKMKEKGDIPEGYSVSREKKERFSLILESASTNQTSMYLCASSPGRYEQYFGPGTRLTVT.